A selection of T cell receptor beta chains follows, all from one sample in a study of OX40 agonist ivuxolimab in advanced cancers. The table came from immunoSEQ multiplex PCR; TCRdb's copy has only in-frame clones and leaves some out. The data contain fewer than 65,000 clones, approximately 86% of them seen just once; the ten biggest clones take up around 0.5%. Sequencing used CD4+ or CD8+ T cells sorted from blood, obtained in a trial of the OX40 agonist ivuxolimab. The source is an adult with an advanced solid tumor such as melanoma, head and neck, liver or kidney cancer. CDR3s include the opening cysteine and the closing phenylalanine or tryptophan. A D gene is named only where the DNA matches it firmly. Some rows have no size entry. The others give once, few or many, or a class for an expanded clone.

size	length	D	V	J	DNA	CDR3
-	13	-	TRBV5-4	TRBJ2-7	TGTGCCAGCAGCTTGGTGGACAGCTACGAGCAGTACTTC	CASSLVDSYEQYF
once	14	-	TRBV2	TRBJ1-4	TGTGCCAGCAGTGTGGGCAGAAATAATGAAAAACTGTTTTTT	CASSVGRNNEKLFF
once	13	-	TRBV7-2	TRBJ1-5	TGTGCCAGCAGCCCCCGCAGGGGTCAGCCCCAGCATTTT	CASSPRRGQPQHF
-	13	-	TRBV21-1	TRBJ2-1	TGTGCCAGCAGCAAAGGGGACGTCAATGAGCAGTTCTTC	CASSKGDVNEQFF
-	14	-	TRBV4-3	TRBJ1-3	TGCGCCAGCAGCCAGAACGACGGTGGAAACACCATATATTTT	CASSQNDGGNTIYF
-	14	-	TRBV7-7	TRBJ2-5	TGTGCCAGCAGCGCCCGACCCCAGGCGGAGACCCAGTACTTC	CASSARPQAETQYF
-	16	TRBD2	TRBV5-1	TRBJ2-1	TGCGCCAGCAGCTCCTCCGGGACTAGCGTTAACAATGAGCAGTTCTTC	CASSSSGTSVNNEQFF
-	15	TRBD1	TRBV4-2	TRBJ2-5	TGTGCCAGCAGCCAAGGGGACAGGGGAGAAGAGACCCAGTACTTC	CASSQGDRGEETQYF
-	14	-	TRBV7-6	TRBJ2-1	TGTGCCAGCAGCCCGGCCTTAACCTACAATGAGCAGTTCTTC	CASSPALTYNEQFF
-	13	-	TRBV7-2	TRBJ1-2	TGTGCCAGCAGTACAGACAGGAACTATGGCTACACCTTC	CASSTDRNYGYTF
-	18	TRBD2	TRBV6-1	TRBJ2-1	TGTGCCAGCAGTGACACGTTTACTAGCGGGAGGGCTGGCAATGAGCAGTTCTTC	CASSDTFTSGRAGNEQFF
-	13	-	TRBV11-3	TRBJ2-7	TGTGCCAGCAGCGAAGGACTATTCTACGAGCAGTACTTC	CASSEGLFYEQYF
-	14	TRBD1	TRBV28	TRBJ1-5	TGTGCCAGCACTTCGACAGGGCAATATCAGCCCCAGCATTTT	CASTSTGQYQPQHF
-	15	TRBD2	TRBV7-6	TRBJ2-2	TGTGCCAGCAGCTCTAGCGGGGGGATCACCGGGGAGCTGTTTTTT	CASSSSGGITGELFF
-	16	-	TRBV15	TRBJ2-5	TGTGCCACCAGCAGAGATCGGCAGGGGGGTAAAGAGACCCAGTACTTC	CATSRDRQGGKETQYF
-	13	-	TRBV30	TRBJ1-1	TGTGCCTGGAGTGTACTCTTGAACACTGAAGCTTTCTTT	CAWSVLLNTEAFF
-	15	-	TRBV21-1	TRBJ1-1	TGTGCCAGCGGGGGCCTTGGTCGAGGGAACACTGAAGCTTTCTTT	CASGGLGRGNTEAFF
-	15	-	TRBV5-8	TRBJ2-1	TGTGCCAGCAGCTGGGGGCAGGGAATTTACAATGAGCAGTTCTTC	CASSWGQGIYNEQFF
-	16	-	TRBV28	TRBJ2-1	TGTGCCAGCACCACCGAAGGCCGGGGAAGGGGCAATGAGCAGTTCTTC	CASTTEGRGRGNEQFF
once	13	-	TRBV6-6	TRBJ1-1	TGTGCCAGCAGTTACTCGAGGTCGGCTGAAGCTTTCTTT	CASSYSRSAEAFF
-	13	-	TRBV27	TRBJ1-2	TGTGCCAGCAGCATAAGGTACGGGAATGGCTACACCTTC	CASSIRYGNGYTF
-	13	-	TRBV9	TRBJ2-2	TGTGCCAGCAGCGTAGTTAATAGCGGGGAGCTGTTTTTT	CASSVVNSGELFF
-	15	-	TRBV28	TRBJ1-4	TGTGCCAGCAGTCTACCGAAGGGCGCTTTTGAAAAACTGTTTTTT	CASSLPKGAFEKLFF
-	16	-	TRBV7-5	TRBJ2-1	TGTGTCAGAAGCTTAGTGGTGACTAGCGGGACCCATGAGCAGTTCTTC	CVRSLVVTSGTHEQFF
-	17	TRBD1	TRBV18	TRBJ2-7	TGTGCCAGCTCACCACCCCTAGGACAGGGCCCTCCCTACGAGCAGTACTTC	CASSPPLGQGPPYEQYF
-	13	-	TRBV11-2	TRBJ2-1	TGTGCCAGCAGCTTAGAAAGCCGGGGTGAGCAGTTCTTC	CASSLESRGEQFF
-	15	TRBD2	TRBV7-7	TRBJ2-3	TGTGCCAGCAGCATAGGACTAGCGGGGGCAGATACGCAGTATTTT	CASSIGLAGADTQYF
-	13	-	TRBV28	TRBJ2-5	TGTGCCAGCAGCCCTACAGTACAAGAGACCCAGTACTTC	CASSPTVQETQYF
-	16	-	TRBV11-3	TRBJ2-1	TGTGCCAGCAGCTTAGATGCGCTAGCACCATACAATGAGCAGTTCTTC	CASSLDALAPYNEQFF
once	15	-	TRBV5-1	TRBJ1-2	TGCGCCAGCAGCCAGCCCGGGTTGGCAGGCTATGGCTACACCTTC	CASSQPGLAGYGYTF
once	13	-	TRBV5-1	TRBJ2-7	TGCGCCAGCAGCCCGGGGACGGATTTCAAGCAGTACTTC	CASSPGTDFKQYF
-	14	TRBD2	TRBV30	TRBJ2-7	TGTGCCTGGAGTGCCCTAGCGGGGCTGGGCGAGCAGTACTTC	CAWSALAGLGEQYF
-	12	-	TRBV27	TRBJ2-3	TGTGCCAGCAGCGGATACACAGATACGCAGTATTTT	CASSGYTDTQYF
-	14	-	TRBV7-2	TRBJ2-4	TGTGCCAGCAGCCGTTTTGGGGCCCCGAACATTCAGTACTTC	CASSRFGAPNIQYF
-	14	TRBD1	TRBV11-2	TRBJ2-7	TGTGCCAGCAGCTTGGGACAGAGAAACTACGAGCAGTACTTC	CASSLGQRNYEQYF
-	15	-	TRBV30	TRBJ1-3	TGTGCCTGGAGTGGTCTAGGGGGTTATGGAAACACCATATATTTT	CAWSGLGGYGNTIYF
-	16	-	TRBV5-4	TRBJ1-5	TGTGCCAGCAGCTTAAAAAGCGACAGTACAAATCAGCCCCAGCATTTT	CASSLKSDSTNQPQHF
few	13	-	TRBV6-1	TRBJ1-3	TGTGCCACCCAGGAGTACTCTGGAAACACCATATATTTT	CATQEYSGNTIYF
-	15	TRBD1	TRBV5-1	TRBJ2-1	TGCGCCAGCAGGAGCGACCAGGGGGCGGTGGATGAGCAGTTCTTC	CASRSDQGAVDEQFF
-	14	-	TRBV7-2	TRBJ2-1	TGTGCCAGCAGCTTTGGGTACGGGAGTGATGAGCAGTTCTTC	CASSFGYGSDEQFF
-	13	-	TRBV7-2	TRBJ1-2	TGTGCCAGCAGCGCCGCCGGGGGAGGTGGCTACACCTTC	CASSAAGGGGYTF
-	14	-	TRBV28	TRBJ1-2	TGTGCCAGCAGTAGACAGCTCGGGTTAGATGGCTACACCTTC	CASSRQLGLDGYTF
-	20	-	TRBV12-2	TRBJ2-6	TGTGCAAGTCGCTTAGCAGTCCGGGACAGGATGTTCTCTGGGGCCAACGTCCTGACTTTC	CASRLAVRDRMFSGANVLTF
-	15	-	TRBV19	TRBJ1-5	TGTGCCAGTAGTACGACAGGAGGAGGCAATCAGCCCCAGCATTTT	CASSTTGGGNQPQHF
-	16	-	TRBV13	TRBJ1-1	TGTGCCAGCAGCTTAGGGGCAGGAGGGATGAACACTGAAGCTTTCTTT	CASSLGAGGMNTEAFF
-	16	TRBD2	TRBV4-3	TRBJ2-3	TGCGCCAGCAGCCAACGGGGACTATCGCTCACTAATACGCAGTATTTT	CASSQRGLSLTNTQYF
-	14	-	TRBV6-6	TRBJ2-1	TGTGCCAGCAGTTACTCGTTTGCCGGACATGAGCAGTTCTTC	CASSYSFAGHEQFF
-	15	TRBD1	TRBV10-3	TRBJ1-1	TGTGCCACCAAGGGGGAGGGGGCTGGTCGGACTGAAGCTTTCTTT	CATKGEGAGRTEAFF
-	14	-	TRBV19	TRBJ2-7	TGTGCCAGTAGCAGCCGGGACGGCACCTACGAGCAGTACTTC	CASSSRDGTYEQYF
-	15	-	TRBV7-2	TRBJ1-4	TGTGCCAGCAGCCCAGCGGGCCCCGCTAATGAAAAACTGTTTTTT	CASSPAGPANEKLFF
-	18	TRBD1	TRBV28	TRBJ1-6	TGTGCCAGCATCCAAATCCGGGACAGGGGGCGCGGTAATTCACCCCTCCACTTT	CASIQIRDRGRGNSPLHF
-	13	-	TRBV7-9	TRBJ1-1	TGTGCCAGCAGCTTAGCGGAGGTCCTTCAGGCTTTCTTT	CASSLAEVLQAFF
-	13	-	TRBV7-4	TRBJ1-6	TGTGCCAGCAGCTGGGGGACAATTTCACCCCTCCACTTT	CASSWGTISPLHF